Below, 19 T cell receptor beta chains from the same sample are listed, as sequenced in a study of cytomegalovirus exposure and HLA in healthy donors. Data came from immunoSEQ multiplex PCR; TCRdb stores just in-frame clones and leaves some out. The table includes 200,000 to 300,000 clones, around 85% detected once. The sample taken for sequencing was PBMCs. The receptors originated from a woman in her 30s in good health and CMV-seropositive.

V usage is TRBV11-3 and J usage is TRBJ2-7, with 9 bases that match TRBD2. The V gene's germline CDR1 is SGHNT and CDR2 YENEEA. CDR3 length equals 15 residues. Trimming cost V 5 bases and J 13 bases; bases outside gene matches: 18. The CDR3 coding sequence is TGTGCCAGCAGCCAGAGGGGTTCGCGGGAGGGCCTTCTTTACTTC. It translates to CASSQRGSREGLLYF. Supplemented by reference TRBV11-3 and TRBJ2-7, the full variable domain reads EAGVVQSPRYKIIEKKQPVAFWCNPISGHNTLYWYLQNLGQGPELLIRYENEEAVDDSQLPKDRFSAERLKGVDSTLKIQPAELGDSAVYLCASSQRGSREGLLYFGPGTRLTVT.

This clone came up once. The gene calls are TRBV10-3 and TRBJ1-1; TRBD1 agrees at 9 bases. J lost 0 bases, V lost 2 bases, and 4 bases had no gene match. The V gene's germline CDR1 is ENHRY and CDR2 SYGVKD. This CDR3 has 16 residues. The CDR3 loop reads CAISEGRQGVNTEAFF. CDR3 coding DNA: TGTGCCATCAGTGAGGGTCGACAGGGGGTGAACACTGAAGCTTTCTTT.

A note on this clone: Other DNA sequences in this sample translate to the same CDR3. The chain combines TRBV7-2 with TRBJ1-2; 8 nucleotides align to TRBD1. This CDR3 comprises 14 residues. Germline values: CDR1 SGHTA, CDR2 FQGNSA. The junction had 2 bases not matched to a gene; V was cut back by 2 bases and J by 3 bases. The CDR3 DNA follows: TGTGCCAGCAGCTTACAGGGGGCGGACTATGGCTACACCTTC. Translating gives CASSLQGADYGYTF.

The J gene is TRBJ2-3, the V gene TRBV5-1; TRBD1 might be the D (6 bases). CDR3 length: 14 residues. Trimming cost V 4 bases and J 2 bases, with 11 bases left between them. The germline V gene encodes CDR1 SGHRS and CDR2 YFSETQ. CDR3 residues: CASSIRTDTDTQYF. The CDR3 DNA reads TGCGCCAGCAGCATCCGGACAGACACAGATACGCAGTATTTT.

V is TRBV7-9 and J is TRBJ2-7, with D possibly being TRBD1 (5 bases). V lost 5 bases to trimming and J lost 2 bases, with 19 bases between them. The CDR3 covers 16 residues. Germline CDR1 is SEHNR and CDR2 is FQNEAQ (reference sequence). The CDR3 nucleotides read TGTGCCAGCAGCACAAAGGGGCCGGCGGCACCCTACGAGCAGTACTTC. Translated: CASSTKGPAAPYEQYF.

The chain combines TRBV28 with TRBJ1-1; possible D gene TRBD1, 5 bases. CDR1 and CDR2 (germline): MDHEN, SYDVKM. The CDR3 is 12 residues long. V was clipped by 10 bases and J by 7 bases, with 16 bases between them. The CDR3 spells CATNGGIGEAFF. The CDR3, as DNA: TGTGCCACCAATGGGGGGATTGGTGAAGCTTTCTTT.

V usage is TRBV9 and J usage is TRBJ2-5; tentative D call: TRBD1 (5 bases). The ends were cut back, 3 bases at V and 5 bases at J, with 17 bases in the middle. The CDR3 is made up of 15 amino acids. CDR1 is SGDLS and CDR2 is YYNGEE in the germline V gene. The CDR3 region is CASSGAWGALETQYF. The CDR3 bases are TGTGCCAGCAGCGGAGCCTGGGGCGCGTTGGAGACCCAGTACTTC.

The V and J genes are TRBV10-1 and TRBJ2-2; no reliable D call. Trimming cost V 3 bases and J 0 bases, with 14 bases left between them. This CDR3 is 17 amino acids long. From germline, CDR1 is WNHNN and CDR2 SYGVQD (reference sequence). The CDR3 region has the DNA TGCGCCAGCAGTGATAGCCTGGAAAAAGCGAACACCGGGGAGCTGTTTTTT. Amino acids: CASSDSLEKANTGELFF.

This chain uses TRBV29-1 with TRBJ2-3; D call uncertain. Germline CDR1 SQVTM, CDR2 ANQGSEA. Trimming left V 0 bases short and J 3 bases short, with 10 bases between. CDR3 length: 14 amino acids. The CDR3 here is CSVEEWYGTDTQYF. CDR3 in DNA: TGCAGCGTTGAAGAATGGTACGGGACAGATACGCAGTATTTT.

This clone has just one count. The chain recombines TRBV6-1 with TRBJ1-2, with D hard to call. In germline, CDR1 is MNHNS, CDR2 SASEGT. Trimming cost V 2 bases and J 4 bases, with 5 bases left between them. The CDR3 runs to 12 residues. CDR3 nucleotide sequence: TGTGCCAGCAGTGAAAGCGGCTATGGCTACACCTTC. It translates to CASSESGYGYTF.

This chain connects TRBV29-1 to TRBJ2-5; TRBD2 is a possible D gene (6 bases). Trimming pared 2 bases from V and 5 bases from J, leaving 15 bases between. CDR3 size: 14 residues. Germline V gives CDR1 SQVTM, CDR2 ANQGSEA. CDR3 nucleotides: TGCAGCGTTGAATTAGCGGAGTTAGGGGAGACCCAGTACTTC. It specifies CSVELAELGETQYF.

V gene TRBV28 combines with J gene TRBJ2-1, with 11 bases fitting TRBD1. CDR3 size: 16 residues. Germline CDR1 is MDHEN and CDR2 is SYDVKM. The junction had 12 bases not matched to a gene; V was cut back by 8 bases and J by 6 bases. CDR3: CASVLSTGTGGNEQFF. The CDR3 nucleotides are TGTGCCAGCGTCCTTTCGACCGGGACAGGGGGCAATGAGCAGTTCTTC.

The chain combines TRBV10-2 with TRBJ2-5; D unresolved. The germline CDR1 and CDR2 sequences are WSHSY and SAAADI. V lost 0 bases and J 5 bases, leaving 13 bases between the germline ends. The CDR3 length is 15 residues. CDR3 protein: CASSESPGLSETQYF. The CDR3 nucleotides are TGCGCCAGCAGTGAGTCTCCGGGTCTAAGTGAGACCCAGTACTTC.

The V and J genes are TRBV27 and TRBJ2-1; TRBD1 aligns across 7 bases. The CDR3 extends over 17 amino acids. Germline CDR1 and CDR2: MNHEY and SMNVEV (reference sequence). The V and J ends lost 5 bases and 4 bases, in that order; junction bases with no gene match: 14. The CDR3 spells CASSLVNLAGGYNEQFF. The CDR3, as DNA: TGTGCCAGCAGTCTAGTTAATTTGGCAGGGGGATACAATGAGCAGTTCTTC.

V gene TRBV18 combines with J gene TRBJ1-2; possible D gene TRBD1, 6 bases. Per the germline V gene, CDR1 is KGHSH and CDR2 is LQKENI. Deletions cut 3 bases from V and 4 bases from J, with 12 bases between. This CDR3 spans 14 amino acids. The CDR3 DNA sequence: TGTGCCAGCTCACCCTTCGGGACAAGCTATGGCTACACCTTC. Its protein is CASSPFGTSYGYTF.

The rearrangement joins TRBV27 to TRBJ2-1, with 7 bases matching TRBD2. Per germline, CDR1 MNHEY and CDR2 SMNVEV (reference sequence). The CDR3 consists of 12 residues. V was pared by 2 bases and J by 15 bases, with 7 bases of the junction left unmatched. The chain's CDR3 is CASSLQGRGMFF. DNA for the CDR3: TGTGCCAGCAGTTTACAAGGGAGGGGAATGTTCTTC.

The chain combines TRBV5-1 with TRBJ1-2; 10 nucleotides match TRBD1. The trim removed 4 bases at V and 8 bases at J, leaving 5 bases unmatched. The length of the CDR3 is 13 residues. Germline V gene data show CDR1 as SGHRS and CDR2 as YFSETQ. The CDR3 protein is CASSRGTGEGYTF. The CDR3 nucleotides are TGCGCCAGCAGCCGAGGGACAGGGGAAGGCTACACCTTC.

V gene TRBV5-1 combines with J gene TRBJ2-7; 7 bases line up with TRBD2. This CDR3 contains 15 residues. Germline V gene sequence: CDR1 SGHRS, CDR2 YFSETQ. V dropped 4 bases and J dropped 0; count of bases not matched to a gene: 7. CDR3 coding DNA: TGCGCCAGCAGCCCACGGGAGCGGGGCTCCTACGAGCAGTACTTC. This codes for CASSPRERGSYEQYF.

This clone was recorded only once. The chain carries TRBV19 and TRBJ2-3, with a weak D call TRBD2 (6 bases). V gave up 6 bases and J gave up 1 base, with 8 bases separating them. This CDR3 contains 13 residues. Per germline, CDR1 LNHDA and CDR2 SQIVND (reference sequence). CDR3 sequence: CASSTGGTDTQYF. CDR3 bases: TGTGCCAGTAGCACGGGGGGCACAGATACGCAGTATTTT.